A single sample is the source of the 9 T cell receptor beta chains below, sequenced in a study of T-cell memory formation after mild COVID-19. TCRdb re-called the 5' RACE reads through MiXCR, storing one row per CDR3 protein. This sample yields some 340,000 distinct CDR3 sequences, of which about an eighth are seen a single time; about a fifth belongs to the top ten. The specimen was PBMCs or a T cell subset sorted from them (not recorded which). The receptors stem from a man aged 18-30 years who had mild COVID-19 (a few samples of this study predate the infection). Cell type and time point are not known.

The CDR3 DNA is TGTGCCAGCAGCCTGGGACAGATGGACCAAGAGACCCAGTACTTC. This encodes CASSLGQMDQETQYF. This chain links TRBV9 with TRBJ2-5; 7 positions match TRBD1. Losses at the gene ends were 4 bases for V and 0 bases for J; bases not matched to a gene: 6. The germline CDR1 and CDR2 sequences are SGDLS and YYNGEE. This CDR3 is 15 amino acids long.

This sequence joins TRBV6-1 and TRBJ1-2, with D unresolved. Trimming shortened V by 5 bases and J by 0 bases, and 16 bases separated the two germline ends. The length of the CDR3 is 16 residues. In germline, CDR1 is MNHNS, CDR2 SASEGT. The CDR3 DNA is TGTGCCAGCAGTATTCGGACGGCCTTAGCTAACTATGGCTACACCTTC. It yields the protein CASSIRTALANYGYTF.

V and J are TRBV4-1 and TRBJ1-5; D gene ambiguous. V gave up 0 bases and J gave up 6 bases, with 24 bases separating them. Germline assignment: CDR1 MGHRA and CDR2 YSYEKL. The CDR3 length is 19 residues. CDR3 sequence reads: CASSQDPRSRVGLGQPQHF. Here the CDR3 DNA reads TGCGCCAGCAGCCAAGATCCGCGGAGTCGGGTCGGGTTAGGTCAGCCCCAGCATTTT.

The sample holds a few counts of this clonotype. This chain links TRBV3-1 with TRBJ2-2; unclear D gene. From germline, CDR1 is LGHDT and CDR2 YNNKEL (reference sequence). Trimming cost V 0 bases and J 4 bases, with 9 bases left between them. The CDR3 covers 15 residues. CDR3 protein: CASSQDKVVTGELFF. As DNA, the CDR3 is TGTGCCAGCAGCCAAGACAAGGTGGTCACCGGGGAGCTGTTTTTT.

V and J are TRBV4-1 and TRBJ1-1, with unresolved D. CDR1 is MGHRA and CDR2 is YSYEKL in the germline V gene. V lost 3 bases and J 3 bases, leaving 11 bases between the germline ends. This CDR3 is built from 14 residues. The CDR3 reads CASSHRPGYTEAFF. DNA of the CDR3: TGCGCCAGCAGCCACCGCCCTGGGTACACTGAAGCTTTCTTT.

In its sample, this clonotype was seen a few times. The chain joins TRBV10-1 to TRBJ2-1; 12 bases align to TRBD1. CDR1 and CDR2 from the germline V gene are WNHNN and SYGVQD (reference sequence). The trim removed 3 bases at V and 6 bases at J, leaving 12 bases unmatched. The CDR3 totals 18 residues. The CDR3 loop is CASSELRGGQGARNEQFF. Written as DNA, the CDR3 is TGCGCCAGCAGTGAATTGAGGGGGGGACAGGGGGCGCGCAATGAGCAGTTCTTC.

This clonotype was picked up a small number of times. CDR3 residues: CASRGLAQYNEQFF. CDR3 nucleotides: TGTGCCAGCAGAGGACTAGCGCAATACAATGAGCAGTTCTTC. This chain joins TRBV7-2 and TRBJ2-1; 9 nucleotides match TRBD2. The germline CDR1 and CDR2 sequences are SGHTA and FQGNSA. The V gene end was trimmed by 6 bases and the J gene end by 4 bases; junction bases not matched to a gene: 4. This CDR3 is built from 14 residues.

This chain links TRBV7-3 with TRBJ2-7, with 8 nucleotides matching TRBD1. Germline CDR1 reads SGHTA; CDR2 reads FQGTGA. The CDR3 runs to 14 residues. The ends lost 5 bases at V and 5 bases at J; junction bases unmatched: 8. The CDR3 nucleotides read TGTGCCAGCAGCCCCTGGGACAGGCCGGACGAGCAGTACTTC. Its protein product is CASSPWDRPDEQYF. The variable domain in full, with the rest retrieved from reference TRBV7-3 and TRBJ2-7, is GAGVSQTPSNKVTEKGKYVELRCDPISGHTALYWYRQSLGQGPEFLIYFQGTGAADDSGLPNDRFFAVRPEGSVSTLKIQRTERGDSAVYLCASSPWDRPDEQYFGPGTRLTVT.

This clonotype occurred many times. V usage is TRBV5-7 and J usage is TRBJ2-5, with 7 bases identical to TRBD1. TRBV5-7 is assigned to the ORF class and has an uncertain function. There are 11 residues in the CDR3. V shed 7 bases, J shed 10 bases, and the junction held 7 bases outside the gene matches. The CDR3 reads CASYRGRIQYF. In DNA form, the CDR3 reads TGTGCCAGCTACAGGGGAAGGATCCAGTACTTC.